This TCR beta chain stems from a study of shared clonotypes between healthy human individuals. The CDR3 totals 16 residues. V was trimmed by 2 bases and J by 0 bases, leaving 12 bases between them. CDR1 is KGHSH, CDR2 LQKENI, per germline. Sequenced by immunoSEQ multiplex PCR; TCRdb stores in-frame clones only, minus some. The sample yields more than 2 million clones, approximately 95% seen once. The sequenced material came from naive CD4+ T cells sorted from blood. Subset defined: CD45RA+ positively selected. The origin of this receptor is a man aged 18 to 30 in good health. V and J are TRBV18 and TRBJ2-3; D is uncertain. Written as DNA, the CDR3 is TGTGCCAGCTCACCATACAGCGCCTCTAGCACAGATACGCAGTATTTT. This sequence encodes CASSPYSASSTDTQYF.